What follows describes a single TCR beta chain. Other DNA variants within this sample encode the same CDR3. J lost 1 base, V lost 0 bases, and 1 base had no gene match. The CDR3 consists of 15 residues. Germline CDR1 and CDR2: SGHRS and YFSETQ. Using immunoSEQ multiplex PCR, the repertoire was profiled, and TCRdb retains in-frame clones only, with some absent. The repertoire holds 3,000 to 4,000 clones, with about four fifths as singletons. This sample is part of a study of hypomethylating agent response in myelodysplastic syndrome. For the study at large: Donors were myelodysplastic syndrome patients: 2 female, 9 male.

No T-cell subset sorting was done; bone marrow was analyzed in bulk. The chain joins TRBV5-1 to TRBJ2-7; 10 bases align to TRBD2. The sample in question was bone marrow, obtained before or after starting hypomethylating agent treatment for myelodysplastic syndrome (not recorded which). This sequence was found in a human donor with myelodysplastic syndrome. The DNA of the CDR3 is TGCGCCAGCAGCTTGGGGACTAGCGGTTCCTACGAGCAGTACTTC. Translation: CASSLGTSGSYEQYF. Using reference TRBV5-1 and TRBJ2-7 for the parts outside the CDR3, the full variable domain is KAGVTQTPRYLIKTRGQQVTLSCSPISGHRSVSWYQQTPGQGLQFLFEYFSETQRNKGNFPGRFSGRQFSNSRSEMNVSTLELGDSALYLCASSLGTSGSYEQYFGPGTRLTVT.